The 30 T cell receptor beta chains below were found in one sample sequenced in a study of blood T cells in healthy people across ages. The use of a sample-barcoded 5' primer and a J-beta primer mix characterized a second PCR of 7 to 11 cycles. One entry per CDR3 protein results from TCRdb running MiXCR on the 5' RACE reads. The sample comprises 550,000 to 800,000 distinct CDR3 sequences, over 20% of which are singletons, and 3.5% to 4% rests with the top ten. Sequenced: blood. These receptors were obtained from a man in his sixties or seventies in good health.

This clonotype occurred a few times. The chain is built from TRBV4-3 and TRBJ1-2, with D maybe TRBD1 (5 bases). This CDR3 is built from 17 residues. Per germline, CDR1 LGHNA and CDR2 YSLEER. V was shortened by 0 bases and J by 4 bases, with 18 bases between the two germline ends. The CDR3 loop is CASSQDRAGGDVYGYTF. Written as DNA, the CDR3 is TGCGCCAGCAGCCAAGATAGGGCCGGAGGGGACGTCTATGGCTACACCTTC.

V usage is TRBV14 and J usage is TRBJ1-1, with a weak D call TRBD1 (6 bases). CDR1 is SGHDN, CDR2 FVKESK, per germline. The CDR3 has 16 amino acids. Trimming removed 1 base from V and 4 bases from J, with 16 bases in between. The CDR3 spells CASSQVQVRGGTEAFF. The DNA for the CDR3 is TGTGCCAGCAGCCAAGTACAGGTCAGGGGAGGCACTGAAGCTTTCTTT.

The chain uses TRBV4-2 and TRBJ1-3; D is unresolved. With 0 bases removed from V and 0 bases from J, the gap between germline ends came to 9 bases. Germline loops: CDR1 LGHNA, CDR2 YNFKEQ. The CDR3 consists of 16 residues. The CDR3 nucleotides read TGTGCCAGCAGCCAAGAAGGCGCTCCCTCTGGAAACACCATATATTTT. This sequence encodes CASSQEGAPSGNTIYF.

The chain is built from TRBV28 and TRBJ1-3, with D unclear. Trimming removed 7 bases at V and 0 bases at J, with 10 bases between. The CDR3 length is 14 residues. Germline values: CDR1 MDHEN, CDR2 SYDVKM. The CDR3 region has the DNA TGTGCCAGCACCACGGAAGTCTCTGGAAACACCATATATTTT. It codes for CASTTEVSGNTIYF.

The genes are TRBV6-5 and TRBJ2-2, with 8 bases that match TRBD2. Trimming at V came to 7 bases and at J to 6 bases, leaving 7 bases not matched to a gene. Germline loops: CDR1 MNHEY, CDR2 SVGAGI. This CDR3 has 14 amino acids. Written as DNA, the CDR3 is TGTGCCAGCATGAGGCGGGAGGACTCCGGGGAGCTGTTTTTT. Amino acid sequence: CASMRREDSGELFF.

The CDR3 nucleotides read TGTGCCAGCAGCCCGACTAGCCCCCTCGATGAGCAGTTCTTC. The encoded protein is CASSPTSPLDEQFF. J is TRBJ2-1 and V is TRBV9, with 7 positions matching TRBD2. The CDR3 is 14 amino acids. V lost 4 bases and J lost 8; bases outside the gene matches: 9. The germline V gene has CDR1 SGDLS and CDR2 YYNGEE.

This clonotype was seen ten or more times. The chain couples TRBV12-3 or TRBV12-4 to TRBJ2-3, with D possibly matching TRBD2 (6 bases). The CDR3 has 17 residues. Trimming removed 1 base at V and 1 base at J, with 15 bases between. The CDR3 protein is CASSLGVAVDGTDTQYF. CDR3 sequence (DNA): TGTGCCAGCAGTTTAGGAGTAGCGGTGGACGGCACAGATACGCAGTATTTT.

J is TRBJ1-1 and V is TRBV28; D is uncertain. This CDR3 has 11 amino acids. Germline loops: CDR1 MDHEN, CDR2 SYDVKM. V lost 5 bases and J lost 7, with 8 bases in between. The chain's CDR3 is CASSGHSEAFF. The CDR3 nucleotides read TGTGCCAGCAGTGGGCACAGTGAAGCTTTCTTT.

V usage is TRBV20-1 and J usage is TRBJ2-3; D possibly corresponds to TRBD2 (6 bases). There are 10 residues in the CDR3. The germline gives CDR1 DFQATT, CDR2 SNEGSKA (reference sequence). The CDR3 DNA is TGCAGAGCAGGAGGGGATACGCAGTATTTT. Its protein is CRAGGDTQYF.

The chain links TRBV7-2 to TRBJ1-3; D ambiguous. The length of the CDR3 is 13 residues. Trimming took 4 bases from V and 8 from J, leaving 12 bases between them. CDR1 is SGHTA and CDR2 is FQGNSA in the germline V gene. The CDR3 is CASSYTEVDTIYF. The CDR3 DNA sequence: TGTGCCAGCAGCTACACGGAGGTAGACACCATATATTTT.

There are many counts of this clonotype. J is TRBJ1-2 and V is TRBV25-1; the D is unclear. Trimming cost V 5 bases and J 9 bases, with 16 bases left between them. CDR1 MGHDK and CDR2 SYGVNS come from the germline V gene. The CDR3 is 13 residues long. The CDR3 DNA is TGTGCCAGCAGTCCAAACAAAGAGGGAAGCTACACCTTC. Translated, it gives CASSPNKEGSYTF.

CDR3 sequence (DNA): TGTGCCAGCACTACCGGGACAGGGGCCCGGGAGCTGTTTTTT. This gives the protein CASTTGTGARELFF. This chain connects TRBV27 to TRBJ2-2, with 10 positions matching TRBD1. Germline V gives CDR1 MNHEY, CDR2 SMNVEV (reference sequence). Trimming cost V 7 bases and J 9 bases; bases outside gene matches: 8. The CDR3 runs to 14 residues.

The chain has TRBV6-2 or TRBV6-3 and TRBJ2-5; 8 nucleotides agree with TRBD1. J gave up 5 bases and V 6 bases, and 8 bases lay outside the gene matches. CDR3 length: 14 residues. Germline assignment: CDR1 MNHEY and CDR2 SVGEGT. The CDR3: CASSRGTGRETQYF. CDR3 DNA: TGTGCCAGCAGCCGTGGGACAGGCCGGGAGACCCAGTACTTC.

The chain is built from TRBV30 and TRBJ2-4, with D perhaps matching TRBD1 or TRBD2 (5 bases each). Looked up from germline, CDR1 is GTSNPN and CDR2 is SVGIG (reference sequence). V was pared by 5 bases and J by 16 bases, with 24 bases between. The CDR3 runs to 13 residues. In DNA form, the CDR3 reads TGTGCCTGGGGGGGTCCTAGACGGACTCCTCAATACTTC. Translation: CAWGGPRRTPQYF.

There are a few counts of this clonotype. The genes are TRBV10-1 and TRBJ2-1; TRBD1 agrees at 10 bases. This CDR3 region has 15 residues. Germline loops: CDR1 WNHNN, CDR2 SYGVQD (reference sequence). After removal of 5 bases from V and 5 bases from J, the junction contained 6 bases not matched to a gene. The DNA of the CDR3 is TGCGCCAGCAGTCCGGACAGGGGGGGCCACAATGAGCAGTTCTTC. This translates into CASSPDRGGHNEQFF.

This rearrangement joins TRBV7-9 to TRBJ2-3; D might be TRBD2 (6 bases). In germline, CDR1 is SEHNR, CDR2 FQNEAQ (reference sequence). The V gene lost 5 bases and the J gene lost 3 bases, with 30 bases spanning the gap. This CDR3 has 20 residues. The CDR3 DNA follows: TGTGCCAGCAGCCAAAGGACTGGCGGGACGGATCGAGCAGAGACAGATACGCAGTATTTT. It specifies CASSQRTGGTDRAETDTQYF. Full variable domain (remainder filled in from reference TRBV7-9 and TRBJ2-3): DTGVSQNPRHKITKRGQNVTFRCDPISEHNRLYWYRQTLGQGPEFLTYFQNEAQLEKSRLLSDRFSAERPKGSFSTLEIQRTEQGDSAMYLCASSQRTGGTDRAETDTQYFGPGTRLTVL.

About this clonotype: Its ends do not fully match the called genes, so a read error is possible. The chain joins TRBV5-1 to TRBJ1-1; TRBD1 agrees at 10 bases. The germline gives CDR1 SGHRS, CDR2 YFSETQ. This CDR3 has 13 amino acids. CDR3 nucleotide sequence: TGCGCCGGCAGCAGGGGACAGGGGAAAGAAGCTTTCTTT. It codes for CAGSRGQGKEAFF. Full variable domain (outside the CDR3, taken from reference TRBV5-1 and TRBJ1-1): KAGVTQTPRYLIKTRGQQVTLSCSPISGHRSVSWYQQTPGQGLQFLFEYFSETQRNKGNFPGRFSGRQFSNSRSEMNVSTLELGDSALYLCAGSRGQGKEAFFGQGTRLTVV.

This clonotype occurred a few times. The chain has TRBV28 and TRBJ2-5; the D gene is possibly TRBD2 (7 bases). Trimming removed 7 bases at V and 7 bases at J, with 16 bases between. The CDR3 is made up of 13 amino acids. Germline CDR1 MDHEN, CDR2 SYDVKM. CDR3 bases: TGTGCCAGCATTACAGGGAGGGTCGGGACCCAGTACTTC. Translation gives CASITGRVGTQYF.

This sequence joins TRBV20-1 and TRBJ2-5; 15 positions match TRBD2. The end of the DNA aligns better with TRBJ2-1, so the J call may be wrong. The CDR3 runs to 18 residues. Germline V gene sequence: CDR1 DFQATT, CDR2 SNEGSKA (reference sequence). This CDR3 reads CSASSLRTSGRARNEQFF. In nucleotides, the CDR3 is TGCAGTGCTAGCTCCCTAAGGACTAGCGGGAGGGCGCGGAATGAGCAGTTCTTC.

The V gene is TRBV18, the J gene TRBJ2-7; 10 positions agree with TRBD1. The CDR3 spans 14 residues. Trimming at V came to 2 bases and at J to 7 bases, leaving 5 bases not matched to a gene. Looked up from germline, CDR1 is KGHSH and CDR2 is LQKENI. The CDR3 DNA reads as TGTGCCAGCTCACCAGGGACAGGGGTCGGAGAGCAGTACTTC. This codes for CASSPGTGVGEQYF.

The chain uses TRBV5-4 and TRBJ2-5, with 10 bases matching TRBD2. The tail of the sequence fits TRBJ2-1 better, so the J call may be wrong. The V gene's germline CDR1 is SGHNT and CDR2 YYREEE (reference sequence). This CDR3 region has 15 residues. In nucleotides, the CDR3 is TGTGCCAGCAGCTTGAGACTAGCGGGTAAGAATGAGCAGTTCTTC. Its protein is CASSLRLAGKNEQFF.

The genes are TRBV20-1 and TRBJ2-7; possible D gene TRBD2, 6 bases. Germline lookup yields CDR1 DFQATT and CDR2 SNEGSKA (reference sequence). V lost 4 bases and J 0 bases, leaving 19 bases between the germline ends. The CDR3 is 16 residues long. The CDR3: CSAIGRGRWASYEQYF. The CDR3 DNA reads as TGCAGTGCTATAGGCCGGGGGAGGTGGGCCTCCTACGAGCAGTACTTC.

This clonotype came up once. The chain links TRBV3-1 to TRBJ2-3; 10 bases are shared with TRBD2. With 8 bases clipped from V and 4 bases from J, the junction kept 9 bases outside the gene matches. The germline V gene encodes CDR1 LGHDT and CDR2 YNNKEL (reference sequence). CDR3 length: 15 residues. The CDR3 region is CASSGASGGSDTQYF. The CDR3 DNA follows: TGTGCCAGCTCGGGGGCTAGCGGGGGATCAGATACGCAGTATTTT.

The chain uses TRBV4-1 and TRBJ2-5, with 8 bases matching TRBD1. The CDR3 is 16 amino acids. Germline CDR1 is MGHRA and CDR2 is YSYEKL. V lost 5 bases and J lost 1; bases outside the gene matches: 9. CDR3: CASSVDRGSGQETQYF. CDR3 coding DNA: TGCGCCAGCAGCGTCGACAGGGGAAGTGGCCAAGAGACCCAGTACTTC.

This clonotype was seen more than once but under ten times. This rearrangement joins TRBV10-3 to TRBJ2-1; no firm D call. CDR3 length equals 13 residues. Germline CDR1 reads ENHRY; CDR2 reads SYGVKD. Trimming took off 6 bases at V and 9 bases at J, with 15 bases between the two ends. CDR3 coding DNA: TGTGCCATCAGGAAGGACGGACCAGGTGAGCAGTTCTTC. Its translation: CAIRKDGPGEQFF.

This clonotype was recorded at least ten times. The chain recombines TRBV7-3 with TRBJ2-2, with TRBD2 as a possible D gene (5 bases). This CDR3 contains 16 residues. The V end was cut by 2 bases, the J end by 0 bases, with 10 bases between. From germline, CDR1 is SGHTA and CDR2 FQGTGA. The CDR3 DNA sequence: TGTGCCAGCAGCTTATCGGGGTGGTCGAACACCGGGGAGCTGTTTTTT. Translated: CASSLSGWSNTGELFF.

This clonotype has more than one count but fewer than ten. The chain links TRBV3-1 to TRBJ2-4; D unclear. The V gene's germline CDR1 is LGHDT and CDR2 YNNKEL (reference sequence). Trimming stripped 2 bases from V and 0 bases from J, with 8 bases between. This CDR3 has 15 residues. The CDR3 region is CASSQLALAKNIQYF. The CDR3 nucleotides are TGTGCCAGCAGCCAACTGGCACTAGCCAAAAACATTCAGTACTTC. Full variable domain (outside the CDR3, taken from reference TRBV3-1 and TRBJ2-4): DTAVSQTPKYLVTQMGNDKSIKCEQNLGHDTMYWYKQDSKKFLKIMFSYNNKELIINETVPNRFSPKSPDKAHLNLHINSLELGDSAVYFCASSQLALAKNIQYFGAGTRLSVL.

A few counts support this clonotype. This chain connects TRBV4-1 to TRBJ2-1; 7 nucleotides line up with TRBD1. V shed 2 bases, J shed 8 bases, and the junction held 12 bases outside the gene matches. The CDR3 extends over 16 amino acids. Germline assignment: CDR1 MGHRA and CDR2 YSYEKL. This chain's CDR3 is CASSQFPGTAVDEQFF. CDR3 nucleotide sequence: TGCGCCAGCAGCCAATTTCCAGGGACAGCCGTGGATGAGCAGTTCTTC.

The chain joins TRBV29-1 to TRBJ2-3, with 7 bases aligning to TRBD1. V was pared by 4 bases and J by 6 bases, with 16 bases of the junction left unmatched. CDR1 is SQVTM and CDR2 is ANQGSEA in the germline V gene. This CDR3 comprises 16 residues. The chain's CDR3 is CSVGRKVAGGLDTQYF. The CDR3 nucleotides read TGCAGCGTTGGGCGGAAGGTGGCAGGGGGTTTGGATACGCAGTATTTT.

The CDR3 DNA reads as TGCGCCAGCAGTCAGGACAGTGTCGGTGAAAAACTGTTTTTT. It is translated as CASSQDSVGEKLFF. The chain recombines TRBV5-1 with TRBJ1-4; D might be TRBD1 (6 bases). CDR1 is SGHRS and CDR2 is YFSETQ in the germline V gene. Between the trimmed V and J ends, which lost 5 bases and 7 bases, there was a span of 15 bases. The CDR3 sequence is 14 residues long. Drawing the rest from reference TRBV5-1 and TRBJ1-4, the complete variable domain is KAGVTQTPRYLIKTRGQQVTLSCSPISGHRSVSWYQQTPGQGLQFLFEYFSETQRNKGNFPGRFSGRQFSNSRSEMNVSTLELGDSALYLCASSQDSVGEKLFFGSGTQLSVL.